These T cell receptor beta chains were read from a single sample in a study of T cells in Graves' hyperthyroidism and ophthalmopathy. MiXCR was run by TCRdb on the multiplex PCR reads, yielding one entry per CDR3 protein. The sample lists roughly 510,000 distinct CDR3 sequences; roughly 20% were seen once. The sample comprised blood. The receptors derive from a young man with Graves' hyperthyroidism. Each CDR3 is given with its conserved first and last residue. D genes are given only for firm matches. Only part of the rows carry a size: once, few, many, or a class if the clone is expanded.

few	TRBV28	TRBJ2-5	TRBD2	CASSSSWTSLAETQYF	TGTGCCAGCAGTTCCTCTTGGACTAGCTTAGCCGAGACCCAGTACTTC
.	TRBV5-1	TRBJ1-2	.	CASSADSPTGYGYTF	TGCGCCAGCAGCGCTGACAGCCCGACGGGTTATGGCTACACCTTC
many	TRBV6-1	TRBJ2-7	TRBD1	CASSEYRDRIYEQYF	TGTGCCAGCAGCGAATACCGGGACAGGATCTACGAGCAGTACTTC
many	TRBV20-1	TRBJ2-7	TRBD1	CSATTGGTYEQYF	TGCAGTGCTACGACAGGGGGAACCTACGAGCAGTACTTC
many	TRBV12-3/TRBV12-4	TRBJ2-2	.	CASQDGGTGELFF	TGTGCCAGCCAGGACGGGGGCACCGGGGAGCTGTTTTTT
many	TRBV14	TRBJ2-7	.	CASSQGGWSKLSYEQYF	TGTGCCAGCAGCCAAGGGGGATGGTCAAAGCTCTCCTACGAGCAGTACTTC
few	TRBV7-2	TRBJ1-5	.	CASSLQALNQPQHF	TGTGCCAGCAGCTTACAGGCCCTAAATCAGCCCCAGCATTTT
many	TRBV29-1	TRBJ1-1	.	CSVSGALNTEAFF	TGCAGCGTTTCCGGGGCCCTGAACACTGAAGCTTTCTTT
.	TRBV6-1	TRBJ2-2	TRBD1	CASREGGADTGELFF	TGTGCCAGCAGGGAAGGGGGCGCGGACACCGGGGAGCTGTTTTTT
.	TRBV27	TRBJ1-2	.	CASSPDTYGYTF	TGTGCCAGCAGTCCCGACACCTATGGCTACACCTTC
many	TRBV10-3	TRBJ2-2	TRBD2	CATARESGGATGELFF	TGTGCCACCGCCCGGGAGAGCGGGGGGGCCACCGGGGAGCTGTTTTTT
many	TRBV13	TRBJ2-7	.	CASSLGGSGYPREQYF	TGTGCCAGCAGCTTAGGAGGTAGCGGTTACCCTAGGGAGCAGTACTTC